This section outlines one T cell receptor (beta chain) sequence together with its context. This record comes from a study of cytomegalovirus exposure and HLA in healthy donors. The PCR employed 60 Vbeta primers together with 13 Jbeta primers. Assay used: immunoSEQ multiplex PCR; TCRdb lists only in-frame clones, some missing. The data contain 150,000 to 200,000 clones, 80% of them singletons. V lost 5 bases, J lost 3 bases, and 8 bases stayed unmatched. Per germline, CDR1 MNHEY and CDR2 SMNVEV (reference sequence). The CDR3 sequence is 17 residues long. This sequence was found in a girl aged 5 to 17 in good health and CMV-seropositive. The sequenced material came from PBMCs. The genes are TRBV27 and TRBJ1-4, with 11 bases that match TRBD1. Here the CDR3 reads CASSPGTGGVANEKLFF. CDR3 bases: TGTGCCAGCAGTCCTGGGACAGGGGGGGTCGCTAATGAAAAACTGTTTTTT.